This record looks at one T cell receptor (beta chain) sequence and its context. Everyone who donated was a healthy Caucasian. This CDR3 comprises 16 residues. The V and J ends lost 4 bases and 4 bases, in that order; junction bases with no gene match: 14. In germline, CDR1 is SGHTS, CDR2 YDEGEE. MiXCR, run by TCRdb on the 5' RACE reads, gives a single entry per CDR3 protein. The table lists about 530,000 distinct CDR3 sequences, 20% to 25% of them singletons, with about 0.5% in the top ten. The data originate from a study of identical twins. These data are also associated with another study on yellow fever vaccine responses in identical twins.

Sample: CD4+ T cells sorted from blood. The receptor comes from a woman aged 18 to 35 in good health. The rearrangement uses TRBV5-8 and TRBJ2-7, with TRBD1 matching over 7 bases. In DNA, the CDR3 is TGTGCCAGCAGCGGCACAGGGGTCTCACGTCGTTACGAGCAGTACTTC. It is translated as CASSGTGVSRRYEQYF.